Here is one T cell receptor beta chain with its context. The entry originates in a study of shared clonotypes between healthy human individuals. Generated by immunoSEQ multiplex PCR, the TCRdb table keeps only in-frame clones and is missing some. The sample yields a few hundred thousand clones, roughly 85% seen once. V was trimmed by 0 bases and J by 6 bases, leaving 10 bases between them. Germline V gives CDR1 SGDLS, CDR2 YYNGEE. The CDR3 totals 14 residues. The sample taken for sequencing was PBMCs. This clonotype originated in a woman aged 40-49 years in good health. Some clones in this sample may be carry-over from other donors' samples. The genes are TRBV9 and TRBJ2-1, with D possibly being TRBD2 (6 bases). CDR3 residues: CASSVGLASNEQFF. The DNA for the CDR3 is TGTGCCAGCAGCGTAGGGCTAGCGAGCAATGAGCAGTTCTTC.